The sequence of this TCR beta chain was determined in a study of blood T cell repertoires in COVID-19. Study background: Collection of acute and convalescent COVID-19 samples took place in the United States, Italy and Spain.

The length of the CDR3 is 16 residues. CDR1 MDHEN and CDR2 SYDVKM come from the germline V gene. V shed 3 bases, J shed 3 bases, and the junction held 4 bases outside the gene matches. Some clones are missing from TCRdb's copy, which holds only in-frame ones; the method was immunoSEQ multiplex PCR. The data contain fewer than 200,000 clones, approximately 88% of them singletons. This clonotype originated in a woman aged 18-35 years who had recovered from COVID-19. Sequencing was performed on PBMCs or T cells enriched from blood (not recorded which). This chain joins TRBV28 and TRBJ2-7, with TRBD2 matching 14 bases. The chain's CDR3 is CASSFPGTSGGYEQYF. The DNA for the CDR3 is TGTGCCAGCAGTTTCCCTGGGACTAGCGGGGGCTACGAGCAGTACTTC.